This T cell receptor (beta chain) was captured in a study of blood T cell repertoires in COVID-19. Across the whole study: Acute-phase and convalescent COVID-19 samples originated in the United States, Italy and Spain. T cells, B-cell-depleted T cells, or PBMCs provided the cDNA or gDNA that served as material.

Study processing details: Reference gene primer amplification gave nucleated cell count estimates. Libraries were prepared by immunoSEQ multiplex PCR; TCRdb keeps only in-frame clonotypes and omits some of them. The V and J calls and clone size come from that table; D and trimming were worked out from the DNA. The table has about 440,000 clones, roughly 88% seen once. This CDR3 region has 12 residues. Germline V lookup: CDR1 MNHEY, CDR2 SMNVEV (reference sequence). Trimming pared 1 base from V and 7 bases from J, leaving 5 bases between. Those enrolled in Seattle joined during active infection and were followed longitudinally afterward.

What was sequenced was peripheral blood. The V gene is TRBV27, the J gene TRBJ1-5; D not certain. This TCR came from a woman in her forties or fifties with COVID-19, enrolled during active disease. This CDR3 reads CASSLYGQPQHF. The CDR3 DNA reads as TGTGCCAGCAGTTTATATGGCCAGCCCCAGCATTTT.